This TCR beta chain was obtained from a study of shared clonotypes between healthy human individuals. Method: immunoSEQ multiplex PCR; TCRdb's copy keeps in-frame clones and lacks some. The sample lists over 2 million clones, around 93% occurring once. With 0 bases clipped from V and 9 bases from J, the junction kept 9 bases outside the gene matches. The CDR3 contains 16 residues. CDR1 is SGHTA, CDR2 FQGNSA, per germline. The sample taken for sequencing was naive CD4+ T cells from PBMCs. As for subset: CD45RA+ positively selected. This sequence originates from a man aged 18 to 29 in good health. Some clones in this sample may be carry-over from other donors' samples. This rearrangement joins TRBV7-2 to TRBJ2-1, with TRBD2 identical over 9 bases. The CDR3 DNA reads as TGTGCCAGCAGCTTAGCACTAGCGGGCACTTCGGGTGAGCAGTTCTTC. Encoded protein: CASSLALAGTSGEQFF.